The clone carrying this T cell receptor beta chain was picked up one time. Per the study methods: Reference gene primer amplification gave nucleated cell count estimates. Sequenced by immunoSEQ multiplex PCR; TCRdb stores in-frame clones only, minus some. V and J calls and clone size are as listed in that table; D and trimming were resolved from the DNA. Of a few hundred thousand clones in the sample, about 80% were seen once. Assignment of participants to cohorts was predicated upon participant-reported clinical history. Symptom resolution, clearance, or two negative PCRs marked donors in Cohort 3 as recovered. The sample belongs to a study of blood T cell repertoires in COVID-19. The CDR3 has 15 residues. Unmatched junction bases numbered 4, after V lost 0 bases and J lost 4 bases. The germline V gene encodes CDR1 SGHRS and CDR2 YFSETQ.

The chain has TRBV5-1 and TRBJ1-1, with TRBD1 matching 9 bases. Material: PBMCs or T cells enriched from blood (not recorded which). This TCR derives from a middle-aged man who had recovered from COVID-19. CDR3 DNA: TGCGCCAGCAGCTTGGCCGGGACAGGGTTCACTGAAGCTTTCTTT. Residues: CASSLAGTGFTEAFF.